The 2 T cell receptor beta chains given below trace back to one sample, sequenced in a study of siplizumab effects on memory and regulatory T cells. Sequencing used immunoSEQ multiplex PCR; TCRdb keeps in-frame clones, though not all of them. This repertoire shows around 87,000 clones, around 90% found once; its top ten account for roughly 14%. Sequencing input: CD4+ T cells sorted from blood. These receptors came from a human donor in good health.

The chain employs TRBV6-5 and TRBJ2-7, with 10 bases identical to TRBD1. This CDR3 comprises 13 residues. CDR1 is MNHEY, CDR2 SVGAGI, per germline. J was trimmed by 3 bases and V by 5 bases; bases with no gene match: 1. The CDR3 protein is CASSRDRGYEQYF. CDR3 nucleotide sequence: TGTGCCAGCAGTCGGGACAGGGGCTACGAGCAGTACTTC.

Only one count was recorded for this clone. The rearrangement uses TRBV6-6 and TRBJ2-3, with TRBD2 as a possible D gene (6 bases). The CDR3 spans 16 residues. CDR1 and CDR2 (germline): MNHNY, SVGAGI (reference sequence). The V gene lost 6 bases and the J gene lost 2 bases, with 18 bases spanning the gap. The CDR3 loop is CASRGRAGGTTDTQYF. The CDR3 DNA sequence: TGTGCCAGCAGGGGGCGGGCCGGGGGAACCACAGATACGCAGTATTTT.